This TCR beta chain appears in the sequencing data of a study of shared clonotypes between healthy human individuals. The CDR3 is 17 amino acids. Germline trimming cut 2 bases from V and 4 bases from J; bases unmatched to any gene: 10. CDR1 is MNHNS, CDR2 SASEGT, per germline. Clones were sequenced by immunoSEQ multiplex PCR, and TCRdb holds only the in-frame ones, with some missing. The repertoire holds fewer than 500,000 clones, with roughly 85% as singletons. The origin of this receptor is a woman aged 40 to 55 in good health. Some clones in this sample may be carry-over from other donors' samples. The specimen sequenced was PBMCs. The gene calls are TRBV6-1 and TRBJ2-3, with TRBD1 matching over 9 bases. This chain's CDR3 is CASSELPGQGGPDTQYF. The CDR3 bases are TGTGCCAGCAGTGAACTACCGGGACAGGGAGGCCCAGATACGCAGTATTTT.